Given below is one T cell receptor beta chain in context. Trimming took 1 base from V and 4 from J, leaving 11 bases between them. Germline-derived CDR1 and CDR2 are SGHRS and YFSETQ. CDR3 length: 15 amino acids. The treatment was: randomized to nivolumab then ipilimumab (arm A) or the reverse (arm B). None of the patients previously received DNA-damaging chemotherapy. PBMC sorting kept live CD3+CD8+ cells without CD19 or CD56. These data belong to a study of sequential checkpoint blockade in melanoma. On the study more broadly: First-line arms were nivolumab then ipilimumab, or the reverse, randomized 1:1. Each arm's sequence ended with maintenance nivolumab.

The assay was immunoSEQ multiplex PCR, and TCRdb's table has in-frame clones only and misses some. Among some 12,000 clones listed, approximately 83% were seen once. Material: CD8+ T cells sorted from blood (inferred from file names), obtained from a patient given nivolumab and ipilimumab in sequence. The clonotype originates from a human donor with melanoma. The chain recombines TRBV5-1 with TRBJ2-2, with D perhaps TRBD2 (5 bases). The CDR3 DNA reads TGCGCCAGCAGCTTGCACGGGATGGGCACCGGGGAGCTGTTTTTT. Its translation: CASSLHGMGTGELFF.